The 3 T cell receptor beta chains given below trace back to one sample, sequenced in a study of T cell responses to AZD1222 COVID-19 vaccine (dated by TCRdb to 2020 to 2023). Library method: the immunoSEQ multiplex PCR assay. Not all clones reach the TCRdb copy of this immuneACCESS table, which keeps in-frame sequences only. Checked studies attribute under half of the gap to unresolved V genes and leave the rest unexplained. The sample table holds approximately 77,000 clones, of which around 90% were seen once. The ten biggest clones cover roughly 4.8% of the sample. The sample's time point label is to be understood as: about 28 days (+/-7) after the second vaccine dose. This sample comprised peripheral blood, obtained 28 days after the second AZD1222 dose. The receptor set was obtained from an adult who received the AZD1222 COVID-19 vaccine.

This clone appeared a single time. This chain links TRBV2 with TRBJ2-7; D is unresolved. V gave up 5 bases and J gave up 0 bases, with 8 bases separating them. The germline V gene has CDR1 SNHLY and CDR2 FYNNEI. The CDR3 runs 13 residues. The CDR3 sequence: CASSPRSSYEQYF. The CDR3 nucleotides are TGTGCCAGCAGTCCGAGGAGCTCCTACGAGCAGTACTTC.

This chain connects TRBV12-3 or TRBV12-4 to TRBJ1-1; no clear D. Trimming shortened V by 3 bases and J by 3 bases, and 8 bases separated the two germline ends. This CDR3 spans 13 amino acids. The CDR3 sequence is CASSFGPYTEAFF. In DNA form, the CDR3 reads TGTGCCAGCAGTTTCGGGCCCTACACTGAAGCTTTCTTT.

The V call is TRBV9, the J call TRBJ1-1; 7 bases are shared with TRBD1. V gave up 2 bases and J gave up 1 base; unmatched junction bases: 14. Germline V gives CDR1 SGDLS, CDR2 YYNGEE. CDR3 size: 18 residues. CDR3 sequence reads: CASSVGALMTGRNTEAFF. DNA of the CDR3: TGTGCCAGCAGCGTGGGGGCCCTCATGACAGGGAGGAACACTGAAGCTTTCTTT.